This TCR beta chain was profiled in a study of T-cell memory formation after mild COVID-19 (dated by TCRdb to about 2021). With respect to the entire study: TCR sequence clusters from the two donors were largely donor specific. T-cell clones expanding and contracting after mild COVID-19 in a couple of donors were tracked by longitudinal TCRalpha and TCRbeta repertoire sequencing. Two young, previously healthy adult volunteers, one female and one male, were included in the cohort. Study-wide conclusions, independent of this receptor: Contracting CD4+ clones were located mainly in the CM and EM memory subsets, whereas CD8+ clones were found to be enriched in EMRA. The detection of some responding clones in pre-infection memory suggests that pre-existing cross-reactive memory T cells joined the SARS-CoV-2 response. The study covered only a couple of mild cases, and larger cohorts including severe cases with pre-infection samples were considered necessary. Whether the second-wave clones peaking on day 37 were SARS-CoV-2 specific was not confirmed. Clones that contracted from day 15 to 85 showed balanced CD4/CD8 phenotypes, whereas a second wave of clones that expanded from day 15 to 37 leaned towards CD4+.

The germline V gene gives CDR1 as SQVTM and CDR2 as ANQGSEA. V lost 5 bases and J lost 6 bases; the stretch between them is 11 bases long. From cysteine to phenylalanine, the CDR3 is 11 amino acids long. CDR3 DNA only is kept here, 33 bases in frame from base 1. Ficoll-Paque density gradient centrifugation was the method used to isolate PBMCs. A word on this clonotype: Its antigen target is currently unknown. The input lacks base qualities; no much larger clone sits a single base away.

For sequencing, an Illumina NovaSeq 6000 was employed. TCRalpha and TCRbeta cDNA libraries were built by 5'RACE with constant-segment primers, adding sample barcodes and unique molecular identifiers. Trizol reagent was used to extract RNA from every sample. Amplification of the libraries took two PCR steps, and the second step added a second sample barcode plus Illumina TruSeq adapters. Sequencing of libraries was performed on an Illumina NovaSeq with 2 x 150 bp paired-end reads. The paper's data handling went like this. The reads were demultiplexed and collapsed into UMI-guided consensus sequences using migec v1.2.7. Using mixcr v2.1.11, UMI consensuses were aligned to TRA and TRB V and J templates and then assembled into clonotypes. Clonotypes were classified as expanded or contracted when called significant by both edgeR and NoisET, with noise models trained on biological replicates. For edgeR calls, a false discovery rate-adjusted p below 0.01 and a log2 fold-change threshold of 1 were applied. As an exploratory analysis of dynamics, max-normalized trajectories of the 1000 most abundant clonotypes were examined with PCA combined with hierarchical clustering. The CD4 or CD8 phenotype of responding clones was assigned using the separately sequenced CD4+ and CD8+ repertoires. In TCRdb, the public reads were trimmed at Q25 with fastp and aligned with MiXCR, with productive beta chains retained. Rows with one shared CDR3 protein collapse into an entry with the most common genes and DNA. TCRdb assigned the V and J calls; the authors' analysis was not used. This sample comprises approximately 290,000 distinct CDR3 sequences, approximately 8.4% of them detected only once. Clones ranked in the top ten supply approximately 22% of the sample.

The rearrangement joined TRBV29-1 to TRBJ2-7; a tentative D call is TRBD1 (5 bases match). This TCR was recovered from a man aged 18-30 years who had mild COVID-19 (a few samples of this study predate the infection). The sample titles of this study are shuffled in the database, so cell type and time point are left out; the donor was told from shared clones. Material for sequencing was PBMCs or a T cell subset sorted from them (not recorded which). Read as DNA, the sequence is TGCAGCGTTACTCTAGGGGCCGAGCAGTACTTC. Translated, it reads CSVTLGAEQYF.